Listed below are T cell receptor beta chains from one sample, sequenced in a study of blood T cell repertoires in COVID-19. The table came from immunoSEQ multiplex PCR; TCRdb's copy has only in-frame clones and leaves some out. The sample includes some 670,000 clones, about nine tenths seen only once; the top ten take under 0.3%. The sequenced material came from peripheral blood. The receptor set was obtained from a young woman with acute or convalescent COVID-19. CDR3s include the opening cysteine and the closing phenylalanine or tryptophan. The order of the fields is D gene, J gene, V gene, clone size, CDR3 protein, CDR3 DNA. The D gene is left open where the match is weak. Where a row states a size, it is once, few, many or the class of an expanded clone; other rows omit it.

NA | TRBJ2-2 | TRBV28 | NA | CASSLSPPLNGELFF | TGTGCCAGCAGTTTAAGCCCGCCCCTGAACGGGGAGCTGTTTTTT
NA | TRBJ1-6 | TRBV10-3 | NA | CATRDWNDNSPLHF | TGTGCCACCAGGGACTGGAACGATAATTCACCCCTCCACTTT
NA | TRBJ2-7 | TRBV10-3 | NA | CAISATYEQYF | TGTGCCATCAGTGCTACCTACGAGCAGTACTTC
NA | TRBJ1-2 | TRBV15 | NA | CATSQEGWGYGYTF | TGTGCCACCAGCCAGGAGGGTTGGGGCTATGGCTACACCTTC
TRBD1 | TRBJ1-4 | TRBV10-3 | NA | CAISEPGQGSEKLFF | TGTGCCATCAGTGAGCCGGGACAGGGGAGTGAAAAACTGTTTTTT
NA | TRBJ2-1 | TRBV7-2 | NA | CASSLFYNEQFF | TGTGCCAGCAGCCTGTTCTACAATGAGCAGTTCTTC
TRBD1 | TRBJ1-2 | TRBV6-5 | NA | CASSPGQGAYYGYTF | TGTGCCAGCAGCCCCGGACAGGGGGCCTACTATGGCTACACCTTC
NA | TRBJ2-3 | TRBV7-9 | once | CASSLVRESSLTDTQYF | TGTGCCAGCAGCTTAGTTCGGGAGAGTTCCCTCACAGATACGCAGTATTTT
TRBD1 | TRBJ1-4 | TRBV7-7 | NA | CASSPRTGTYEKLFF | TGTGCCAGCAGCCCCCGGACAGGGACCTATGAAAAACTGTTTTTT
TRBD1 | TRBJ1-1 | TRBV4-2 | NA | CASSRELQGITEAFF | TGTGCCAGCAGCCGGGAGCTACAGGGGATCACTGAAGCTTTCTTT
NA | TRBJ1-3 | TRBV3-1/TRBV3-2 | NA | CASSQAYHSSSGNTIYF | TGTGCCAGCAGCCAAGCATATCACAGCAGCTCTGGAAACACCATATATTTT
NA | TRBJ2-7 | TRBV6-5 | NA | CASRIGQYEQYF | TGTGCCAGCAGAATCGGACAGTACGAGCAGTACTTC
TRBD1 | TRBJ1-2 | TRBV2 | NA | CASSEPNRDRGGYTF | TGTGCCAGCAGCGAACCAAACCGGGACAGGGGAGGCTACACCTTC
NA | TRBJ1-3 | TRBV24-1 | NA | CATSEGPGHSGNTIYF | TGTGCCACCAGTGAGGGACCGGGACACTCTGGAAACACCATATATTTT
TRBD1 | TRBJ2-7 | TRBV27 | NA | CATSPGQGVVYEQYF | TGTGCCACCTCTCCGGGACAGGGAGTTGTCTACGAGCAGTACTTC
TRBD1 | TRBJ1-3 | TRBV5-1 | NA | CASSSRDRSLGNTIYF | TGCGCCAGCAGCTCTAGGGACAGGTCGCTAGGAAACACCATATATTTT
NA | TRBJ1-5 | TRBV5-6 | NA | CASSYTGRVVQPQHF | TGTGCCAGCAGCTACACGGGGAGGGTGGTCCAGCCCCAGCATTTT
TRBD1 | TRBJ2-3 | TRBV5-6 | NA | CASSLPGDRVTDTQYF | TGTGCCAGCAGCCTCCCCGGGGACAGGGTGACAGATACGCAGTATTTT
TRBD1 | TRBJ1-2 | TRBV7-2 | NA | CASSLELTGLLGTF | TGTGCCAGCAGCCTAGAGCTGACAGGGCTCTTAGGAACCTTC
TRBD2 | TRBJ2-7 | TRBV3-1/TRBV3-2 | NA | CASSHSGGPTPYEQYF | TGTGCCAGCAGTCATAGCGGGGGCCCCACTCCCTACGAGCAGTACTTC
NA | TRBJ2-5 | TRBV3-1/TRBV3-2 | NA | CASSDLEETQYF | TGTGCCAGCAGCGACTTGGAAGAGACCCAGTACTTC
TRBD1 | TRBJ1-3 | TRBV28 | NA | CASSFDRASGNTIYF | TGTGCCAGCAGTTTCGACAGGGCCTCTGGAAACACCATATATTTT
NA | TRBJ2-1 | TRBV6-4 | few | CASSDSTAGSYNEQFF | TGTGCCAGCAGTGACTCGACTGCGGGGTCCTACAATGAGCAGTTCTTC
NA | TRBJ1-1 | TRBV12-3/TRBV12-4 | NA | CASSLWGGSEAFF | TGTGCCAGCAGTTTATGGGGGGGGTCTGAAGCTTTCTTT
TRBD1 | TRBJ2-5 | TRBV5-4 | NA | CASSIDRGRSETQYF | TGTGCCAGCAGCATAGACAGGGGTAGGTCGGAGACCCAGTACTTC
NA | TRBJ1-2 | TRBV3-1/TRBV3-2 | NA | CASSQDGQGWAYGYTF | TGTGCCAGCAGCCAAGATGGGCAGGGATGGGCCTATGGCTACACCTTC